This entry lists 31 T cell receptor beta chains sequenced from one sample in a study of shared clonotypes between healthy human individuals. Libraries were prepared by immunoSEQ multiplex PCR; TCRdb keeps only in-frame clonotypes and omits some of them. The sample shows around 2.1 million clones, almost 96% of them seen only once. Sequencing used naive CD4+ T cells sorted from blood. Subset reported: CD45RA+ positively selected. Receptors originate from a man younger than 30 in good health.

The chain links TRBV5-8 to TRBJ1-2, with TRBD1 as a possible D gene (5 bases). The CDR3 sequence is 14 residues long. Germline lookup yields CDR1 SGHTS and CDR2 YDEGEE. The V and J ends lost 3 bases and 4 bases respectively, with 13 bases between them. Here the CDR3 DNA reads TGTGCCAGCAGCTCGGGCGCGGGGACCTATGGCTACACCTTC. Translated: CASSSGAGTYGYTF.

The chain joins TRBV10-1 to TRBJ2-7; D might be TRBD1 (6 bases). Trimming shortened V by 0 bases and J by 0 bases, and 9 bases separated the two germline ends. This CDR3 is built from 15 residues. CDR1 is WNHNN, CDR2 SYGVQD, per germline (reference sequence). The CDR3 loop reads CASSESGTPSYEQYF. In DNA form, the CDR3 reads TGCGCCAGCAGTGAGTCGGGGACACCCTCCTACGAGCAGTACTTC.

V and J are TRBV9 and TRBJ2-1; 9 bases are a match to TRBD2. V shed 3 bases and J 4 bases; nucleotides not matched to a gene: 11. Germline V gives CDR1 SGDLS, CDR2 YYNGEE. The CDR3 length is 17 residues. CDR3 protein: CASSDRTSATGYNEQFF. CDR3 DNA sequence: TGTGCCAGCAGCGACCGGACTAGCGCCACAGGGTACAATGAGCAGTTCTTC.

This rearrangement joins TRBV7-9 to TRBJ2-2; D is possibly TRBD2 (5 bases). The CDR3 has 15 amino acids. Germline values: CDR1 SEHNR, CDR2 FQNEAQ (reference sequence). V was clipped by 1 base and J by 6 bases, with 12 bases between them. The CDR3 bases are TGTGCCAGCAGCTTAGTCCCCGGAGGAGCCGGGGAGCTGTTTTTT. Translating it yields CASSLVPGGAGELFF.

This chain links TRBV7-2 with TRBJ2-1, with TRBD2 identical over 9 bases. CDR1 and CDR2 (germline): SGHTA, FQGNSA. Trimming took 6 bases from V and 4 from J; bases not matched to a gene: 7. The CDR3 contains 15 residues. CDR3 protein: CASRSSGGFYNEQFF. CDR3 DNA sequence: TGTGCCAGCAGAAGTAGCGGGGGATTTTACAATGAGCAGTTCTTC.

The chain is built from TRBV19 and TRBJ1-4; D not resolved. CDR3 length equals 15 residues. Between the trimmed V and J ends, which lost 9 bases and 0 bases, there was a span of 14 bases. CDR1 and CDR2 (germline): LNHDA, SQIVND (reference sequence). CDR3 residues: CASGGRTATNEKLFF. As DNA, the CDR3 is TGTGCCAGCGGTGGCAGGACTGCAACTAATGAAAAACTGTTTTTT.

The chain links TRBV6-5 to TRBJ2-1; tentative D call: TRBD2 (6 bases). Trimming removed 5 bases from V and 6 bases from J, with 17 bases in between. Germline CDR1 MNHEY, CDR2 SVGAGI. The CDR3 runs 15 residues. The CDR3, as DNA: TGTGCCAGCAGTCAAACTAGCCGGGGGTTCAATGAGCAGTTCTTC. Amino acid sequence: CASSQTSRGFNEQFF.

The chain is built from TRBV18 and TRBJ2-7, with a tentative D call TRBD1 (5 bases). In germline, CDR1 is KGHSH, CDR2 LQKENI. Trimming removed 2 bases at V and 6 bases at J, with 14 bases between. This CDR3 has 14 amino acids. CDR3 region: CASSPETVASEQYF. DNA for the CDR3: TGTGCCAGCTCACCAGAGACAGTCGCCTCCGAGCAGTACTTC. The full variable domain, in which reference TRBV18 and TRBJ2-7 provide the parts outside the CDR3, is NAGVMQNPRHLVRRRGQEARLRCSPMKGHSHVYWYRQLPEEGLKFMVYLQKENIIDESGMPKERFSAEFPKEGPSILRIQQVVRGDSAAYFCASSPETVASEQYFGPGTRLTVT.

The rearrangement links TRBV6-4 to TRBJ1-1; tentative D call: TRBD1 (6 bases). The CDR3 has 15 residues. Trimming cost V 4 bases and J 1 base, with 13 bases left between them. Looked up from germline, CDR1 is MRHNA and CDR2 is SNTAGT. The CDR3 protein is CASSAIKTGNTEAFF. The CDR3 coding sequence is TGTGCCAGCAGTGCCATCAAGACAGGGAACACTGAAGCTTTCTTT.

In DNA form, the CDR3 reads TGCAGCGCAAGGACGACTAGCGGGAACTCCTACAATGAGCAGTTCTTC. This sequence encodes CSARTTSGNSYNEQFF. The chain has TRBV29-1 and TRBJ2-1, with 11 bases matching TRBD2. The J segment lost 0 bases and the V segment lost 7 bases, leaving 8 bases of the junction unmatched. Per germline, CDR1 SQVTM and CDR2 ANQGSEA. This CDR3 spans 16 amino acids.

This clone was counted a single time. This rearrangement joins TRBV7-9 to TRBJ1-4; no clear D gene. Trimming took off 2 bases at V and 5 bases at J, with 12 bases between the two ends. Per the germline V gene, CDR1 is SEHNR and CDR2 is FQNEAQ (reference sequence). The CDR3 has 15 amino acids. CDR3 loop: CASSLNVQQNEKLFF. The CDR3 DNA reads TGTGCCAGCAGCTTAAATGTTCAGCAAAATGAAAAACTGTTTTTT. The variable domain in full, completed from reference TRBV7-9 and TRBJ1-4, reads DTGVSQNPRHKITKRGQNVTFRCDPISEHNRLYWYRQTLGQGPEFLTYFQNEAQLEKSRLLSDRFSAERPKGSFSTLEIQRTEQGDSAMYLCASSLNVQQNEKLFFGSGTQLSVL.

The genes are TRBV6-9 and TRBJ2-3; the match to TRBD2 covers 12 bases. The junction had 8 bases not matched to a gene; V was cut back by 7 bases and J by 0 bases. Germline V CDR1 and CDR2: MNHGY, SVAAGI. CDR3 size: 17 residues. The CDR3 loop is CASTPRTSGASTDTQYF. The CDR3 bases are TGTGCCAGCACCCCCCGGACTAGCGGGGCGAGCACAGATACGCAGTATTTT.

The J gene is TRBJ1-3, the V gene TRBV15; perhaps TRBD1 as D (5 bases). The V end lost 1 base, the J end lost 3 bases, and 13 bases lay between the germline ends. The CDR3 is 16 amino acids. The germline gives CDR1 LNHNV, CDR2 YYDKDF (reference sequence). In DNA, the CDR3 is TGTGCCACCAGCAGAGCCCGCGGGGACTTTGGAAACACCATATATTTT. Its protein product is CATSRARGDFGNTIYF.

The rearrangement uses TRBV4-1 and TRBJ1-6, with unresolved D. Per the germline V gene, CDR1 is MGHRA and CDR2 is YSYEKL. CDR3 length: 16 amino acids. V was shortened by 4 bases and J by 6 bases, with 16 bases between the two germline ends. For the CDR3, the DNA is TGCGCCAGCAGCCTAGACGGGATCCAATTTAATTCACCCCTCCACTTT. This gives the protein CASSLDGIQFNSPLHF.

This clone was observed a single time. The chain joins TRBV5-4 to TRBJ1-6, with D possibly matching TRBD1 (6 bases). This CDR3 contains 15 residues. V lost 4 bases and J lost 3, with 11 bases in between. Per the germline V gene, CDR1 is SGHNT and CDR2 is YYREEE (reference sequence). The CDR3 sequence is CASSTETGYNSPLHF. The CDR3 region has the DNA TGTGCCAGCAGCACGGAGACAGGCTATAATTCACCCCTCCACTTT.

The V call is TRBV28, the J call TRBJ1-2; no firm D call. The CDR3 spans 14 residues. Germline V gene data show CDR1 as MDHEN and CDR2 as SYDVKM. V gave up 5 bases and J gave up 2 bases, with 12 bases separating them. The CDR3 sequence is CASSPTPRNYGYTF. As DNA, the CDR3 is TGTGCCAGCAGTCCGACCCCACGAAACTATGGCTACACCTTC.

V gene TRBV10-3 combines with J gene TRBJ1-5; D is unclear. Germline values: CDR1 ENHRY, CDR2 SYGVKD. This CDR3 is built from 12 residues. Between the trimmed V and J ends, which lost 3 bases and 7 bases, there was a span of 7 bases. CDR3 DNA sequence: TGTGCCATCAGTGATTTCAAGCAGCCCCAGCATTTT. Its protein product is CAISDFKQPQHF.

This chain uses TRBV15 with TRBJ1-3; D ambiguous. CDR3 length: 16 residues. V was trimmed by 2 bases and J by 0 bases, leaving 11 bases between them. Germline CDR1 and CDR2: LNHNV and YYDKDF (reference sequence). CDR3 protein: CATSRPGRDSGNTIYF. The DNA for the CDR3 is TGTGCCACCAGCAGACCAGGACGGGACTCTGGAAACACCATATATTTT.

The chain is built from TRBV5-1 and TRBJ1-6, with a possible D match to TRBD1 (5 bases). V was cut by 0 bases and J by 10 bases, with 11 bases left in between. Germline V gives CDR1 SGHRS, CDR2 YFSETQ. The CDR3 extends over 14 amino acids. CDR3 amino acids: CASSLEGPGSPLHF. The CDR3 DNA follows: TGCGCCAGCAGCTTGGAGGGGCCCGGGTCACCCCTCCACTTT.

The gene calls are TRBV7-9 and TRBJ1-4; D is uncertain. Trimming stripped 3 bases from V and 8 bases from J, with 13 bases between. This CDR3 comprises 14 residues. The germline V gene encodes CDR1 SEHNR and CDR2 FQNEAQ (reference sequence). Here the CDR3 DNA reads TGTGCCAGCAGCTTCGGCGGGCAAAGGGAAAAACTGTTTTTT. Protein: CASSFGGQREKLFF.

The CDR3 sequence is CASSGQGVREKLFF. CDR3 DNA: TGTGCCAGCAGTGGACAGGGGGTACGTGAAAAACTGTTTTTT. The chain joins TRBV11-2 to TRBJ1-4; 10 nucleotides align to TRBD1. Germline CDR1 and CDR2: SGHAT and FQNNGV. Germline trimming cut 6 bases from V and 7 bases from J; bases unmatched to any gene: 5. This CDR3 region has 14 residues.

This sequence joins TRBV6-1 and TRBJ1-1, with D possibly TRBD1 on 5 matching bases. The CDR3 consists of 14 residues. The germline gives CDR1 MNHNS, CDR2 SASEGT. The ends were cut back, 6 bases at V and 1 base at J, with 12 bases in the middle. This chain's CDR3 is CASRDGTANTEAFF. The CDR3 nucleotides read TGTGCCAGCAGGGACGGGACGGCGAACACTGAAGCTTTCTTT.

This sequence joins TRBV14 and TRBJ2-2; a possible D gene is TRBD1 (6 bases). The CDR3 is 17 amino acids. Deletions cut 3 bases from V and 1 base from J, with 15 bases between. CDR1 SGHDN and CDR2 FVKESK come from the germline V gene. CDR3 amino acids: CASSHPFGQKNTGELFF. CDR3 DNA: TGTGCCAGCAGCCACCCCTTCGGACAGAAGAACACCGGGGAGCTGTTTTTT.

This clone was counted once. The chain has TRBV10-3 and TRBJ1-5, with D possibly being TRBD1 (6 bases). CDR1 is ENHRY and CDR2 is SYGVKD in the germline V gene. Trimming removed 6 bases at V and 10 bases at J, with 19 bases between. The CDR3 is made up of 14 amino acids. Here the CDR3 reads CAISKGGVEGPQHF. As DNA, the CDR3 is TGTGCCATCAGCAAGGGGGGGGTAGAGGGCCCCCAGCATTTT.

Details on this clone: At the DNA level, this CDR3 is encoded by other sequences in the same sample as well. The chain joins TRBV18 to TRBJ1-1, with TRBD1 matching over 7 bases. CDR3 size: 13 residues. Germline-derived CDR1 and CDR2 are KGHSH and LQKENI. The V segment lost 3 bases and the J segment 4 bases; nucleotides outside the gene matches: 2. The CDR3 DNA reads TGTGCCAGCTCACCCGACAGGGTCACTGAAGCTTTCTTT. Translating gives CASSPDRVTEAFF.

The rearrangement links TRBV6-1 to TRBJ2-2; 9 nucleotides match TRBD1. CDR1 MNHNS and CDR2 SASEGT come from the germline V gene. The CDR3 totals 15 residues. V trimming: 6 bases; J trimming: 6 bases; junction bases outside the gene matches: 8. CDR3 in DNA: TGTGCCAGCAGAGAGGACAGGGGTCGCGCCGGGGAGCTGTTTTTT. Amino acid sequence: CASREDRGRAGELFF.

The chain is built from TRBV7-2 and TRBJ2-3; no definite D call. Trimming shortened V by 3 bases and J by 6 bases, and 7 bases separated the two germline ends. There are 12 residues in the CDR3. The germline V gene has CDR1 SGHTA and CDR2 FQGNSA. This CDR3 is CASSFWVDTQYF. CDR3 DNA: TGTGCCAGCAGCTTTTGGGTGGATACGCAGTATTTT.

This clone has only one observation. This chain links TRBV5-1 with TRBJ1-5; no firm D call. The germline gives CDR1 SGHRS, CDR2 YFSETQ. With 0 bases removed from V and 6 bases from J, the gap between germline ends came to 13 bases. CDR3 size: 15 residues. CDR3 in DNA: TGCGCCAGCAGCTTGGAGCCGGGGATAGGTCAGCCCCAGCATTTT. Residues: CASSLEPGIGQPQHF. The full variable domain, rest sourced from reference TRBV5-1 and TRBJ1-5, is KAGVTQTPRYLIKTRGQQVTLSCSPISGHRSVSWYQQTPGQGLQFLFEYFSETQRNKGNFPGRFSGRQFSNSRSEMNVSTLELGDSALYLCASSLEPGIGQPQHFGDGTRLSIL.

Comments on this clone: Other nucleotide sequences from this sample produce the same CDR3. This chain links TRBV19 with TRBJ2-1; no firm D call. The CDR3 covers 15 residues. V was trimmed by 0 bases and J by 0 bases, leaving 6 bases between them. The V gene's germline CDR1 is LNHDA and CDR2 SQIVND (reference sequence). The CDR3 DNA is TGTGCCAGTAGTATAGAAGGCGGCTCCTACAATGAGCAGTTCTTC. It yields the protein CASSIEGGSYNEQFF.

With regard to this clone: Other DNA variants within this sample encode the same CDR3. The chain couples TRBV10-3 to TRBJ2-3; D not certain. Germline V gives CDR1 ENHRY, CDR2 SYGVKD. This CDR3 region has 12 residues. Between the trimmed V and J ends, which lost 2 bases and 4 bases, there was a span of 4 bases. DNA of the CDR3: TGTGCCATCAGTGAGAGTGCAGATACGCAGTATTTT. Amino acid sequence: CAISESADTQYF.

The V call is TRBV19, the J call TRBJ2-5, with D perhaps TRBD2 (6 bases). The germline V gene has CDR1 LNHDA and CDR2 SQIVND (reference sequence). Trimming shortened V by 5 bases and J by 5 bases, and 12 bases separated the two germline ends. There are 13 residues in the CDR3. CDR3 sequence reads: CASSQNRGETQYF. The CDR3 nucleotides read TGTGCCAGTAGTCAAAATCGGGGGGAGACCCAGTACTTC.